A selection of T cell receptor beta chains follows, all from one sample in a study of blood T cell repertoires in COVID-19. The table came from immunoSEQ multiplex PCR; TCRdb's copy has only in-frame clones and leaves some out. The repertoire holds under 250,000 clones, with over 75% as singletons. The sequenced material came from peripheral blood. These receptors were collected from a man in his fifties or sixties with COVID-19, enrolled during active disease. CDR3s leave out the opening cysteine and the closing phenylalanine or tryptophan. A D gene is named only where the DNA matches it firmly.

v_call	d_call	cdr3_aa
TRBV6-2/TRBV6-3	NA	ASSYSTTGQSSYNSPLH
TRBV9	TRBD1	ASSVGQGIPMNTEAF
TRBV5-6	TRBD2	ASSPRLAGSYEQY
TRBV5-6	NA	ASSLATEAF
TRBV5-1	NA	ASSLQTGNEKLF
TRBV5-1	TRBD1	ASSLGQSVDTGELF
TRBV18	NA	ASSPGQRDQPQH
TRBV5-1	TRBD2	ASSKTSGNVQETQY
TRBV5-3	NA	ARSDGVPSVEAF
TRBV9	TRBD2	ASSRRGEAGLQETQY
TRBV19	NA	ASSITTGLGETQY
TRBV5-1	TRBD2	ASSPFGGEEGGELF
TRBV5-4	TRBD1	ASSLGAAGTATYEQY
TRBV7-8	TRBD2	ASSFSSGRYNEQF
TRBV7-2	TRBD2	ASSLARLGAGGSREQF
TRBV5-4	TRBD2	ASSLGLVGETQY
TRBV4-3	TRBD2	ASSQKRGGFYTGELF
TRBV25-1	NA	ASSQGGGLTNTGELF
TRBV6-5	NA	ASTGNRETQY
TRBV19	TRBD2	ASSLSLADYEQY
TRBV9	TRBD2	ASSEGGRFDEQF
TRBV2	NA	ASKQEGNTIY
TRBV7-2	TRBD1	ASTQGGGNYGYT
TRBV7-9	TRBD2	ASSLLAGPEETQY
TRBV2	NA	ASNTIYREQF
TRBV6-5	NA	ASSYRWSYEQY
TRBV6-4	NA	ASSPTGYAEGGTDTQY
TRBV5-1	NA	ASSFTTQETQY
TRBV11-2	NA	ASSLGGTPYEQY
TRBV27	NA	ASSLGQGNNEQF
TRBV6-4	NA	ASSAGQGSTDTQY
TRBV10-3	TRBD1	AIGDRGDQPQH
TRBV19	NA	ASSSRDLPYNEQF
TRBV18	NA	ASSQTDGYSGANVLT
TRBV18	TRBD1	ASSPIPGQGTDTQY
TRBV6-5	NA	ASSPDFYNEQF
TRBV19	NA	ASSYQNSNQPQH
TRBV28	NA	ASRTEGGFYGYT
TRBV5-1	NA	ASSLIRPGERSYEQY
TRBV29-1	NA	SVVEGLSYEQY
TRBV7-2	TRBD1	ASSVDRNTIY
TRBV14	NA	ASSPGRSGRTDTQY
TRBV25-1	NA	ASSERLNTEAF
TRBV5-4	TRBD2	ASSSGGKTQETQY
TRBV6-1	TRBD1	ASSERGDRAGYT
TRBV28	TRBD2	ASSPGGRPQDTQY
TRBV3-1/TRBV3-2	TRBD1	ASSHYGTGGNEQY
TRBV25-1	TRBD2	ASSESSGSTDTQY
TRBV19	TRBD1	ASSMGQGTGSPLH
TRBV12-3/TRBV12-4	TRBD1	ASRVTGLVGYT
TRBV6-5	TRBD1	ASSYTGVGTEAF
TRBV24-1	TRBD1	ATSRPDRGGETQY
TRBV19	NA	ASTVVSTGQNANTGELF
TRBV5-6	NA	ASSSRKGGTDTQY
TRBV5-4	NA	ASSLGGDPYNEQF
TRBV10-1	TRBD1	ASSEPGQGAPGGANVLT
TRBV5-1	NA	ASSLASGVRVNTEAF
TRBV29-1	TRBD1	SVFMTGTGTGELF
TRBV28	NA	ASINPGSSYEQY